This T cell receptor (beta chain) was identified in a study of blood T cell repertoires in COVID-19. As for the study in general: PBMCs, B-cell-depleted T cells, or T cells provided the cDNA or gDNA that made up the material.

This CDR3 has 19 residues. V shed 6 bases and J 5 bases; nucleotides not matched to a gene: 18. In germline, CDR1 is WNHNN, CDR2 SYGVQD (reference sequence). This clone was detected only once. The method was immunoSEQ multiplex PCR; TCRdb's version includes in-frame clones alone and lacks a portion of them. The table shows tens of thousands of clones, with roughly 73% occurring only once. Material: peripheral blood. This TCR derives from a man older than 75 with acute or convalescent COVID-19. The gene calls are TRBV10-1 and TRBJ2-5; 13 positions match TRBD2. CDR3 coding DNA: TGCGCCAGCAGGCCGGGACTAGCGGGATGTTCTTATGGAAATGAGACCCAGTACTTC. Translating gives CASRPGLAGCSYGNETQYF.